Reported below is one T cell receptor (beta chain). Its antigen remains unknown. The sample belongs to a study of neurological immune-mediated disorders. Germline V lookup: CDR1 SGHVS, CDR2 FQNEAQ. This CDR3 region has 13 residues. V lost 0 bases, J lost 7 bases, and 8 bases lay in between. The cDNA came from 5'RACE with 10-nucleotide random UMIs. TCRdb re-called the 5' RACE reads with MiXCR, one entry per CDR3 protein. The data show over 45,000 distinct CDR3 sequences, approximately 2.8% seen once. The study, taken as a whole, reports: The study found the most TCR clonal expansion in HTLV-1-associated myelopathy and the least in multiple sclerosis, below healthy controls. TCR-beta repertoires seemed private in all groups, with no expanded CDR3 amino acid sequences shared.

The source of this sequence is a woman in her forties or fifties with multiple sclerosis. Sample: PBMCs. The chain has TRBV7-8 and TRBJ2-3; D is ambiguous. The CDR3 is CASSLAPENTQYF. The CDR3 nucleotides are TGTGCCAGCAGCTTAGCGCCGGAAAATACGCAGTATTTT. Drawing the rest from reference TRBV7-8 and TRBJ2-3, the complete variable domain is GAGVSQSPRYKVAKRGQDVALRCDPISGHVSLFWYQQALGQGPEFLTYFQNEAQLDKSGLPSDRFFAERPEGSVSTLKIQRTQQEDSAVYLCASSLAPENTQYFGPGTRLTVL.